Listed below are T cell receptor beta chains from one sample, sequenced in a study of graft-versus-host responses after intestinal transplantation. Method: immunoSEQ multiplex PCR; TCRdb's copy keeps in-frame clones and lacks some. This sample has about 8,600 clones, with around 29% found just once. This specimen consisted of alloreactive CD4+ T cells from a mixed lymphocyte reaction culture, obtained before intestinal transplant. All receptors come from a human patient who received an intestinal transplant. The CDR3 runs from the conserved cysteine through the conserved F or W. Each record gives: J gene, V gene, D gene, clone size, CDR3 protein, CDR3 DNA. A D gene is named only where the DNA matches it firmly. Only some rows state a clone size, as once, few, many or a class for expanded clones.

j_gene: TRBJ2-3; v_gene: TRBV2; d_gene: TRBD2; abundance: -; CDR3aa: CASSGGRGFTDTQYF; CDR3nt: TGTGCCAGCAGTGGTGGGCGGGGGTTCACAGATACGCAGTATTTT
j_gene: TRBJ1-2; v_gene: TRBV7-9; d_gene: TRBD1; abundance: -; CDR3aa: CASSLAGGAYGYTF; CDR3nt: TGTGCCAGCAGCTTAGCAGGGGGCGCCTATGGCTACACCTTC
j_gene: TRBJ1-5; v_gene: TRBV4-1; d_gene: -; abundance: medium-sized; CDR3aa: CASSQEGGVGNQPQHF; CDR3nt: TGCGCCAGCAGCCAAGAAGGGGGTGTGGGCAATCAGCCCCAGCATTTT
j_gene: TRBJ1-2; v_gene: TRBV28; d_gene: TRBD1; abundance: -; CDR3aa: CASSLPPRGLGYTF; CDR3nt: TGTGCCAGCAGTTTGCCCCCCAGGGGGCTTGGCTACACCTTC
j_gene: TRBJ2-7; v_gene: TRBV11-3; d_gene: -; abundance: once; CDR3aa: CASSLGQVDEQYF; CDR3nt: TGTGCCAGCAGCTTAGGACAGGTGGACGAGCAGTACTTC
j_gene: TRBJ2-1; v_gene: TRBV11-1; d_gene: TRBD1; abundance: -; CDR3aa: CASSLEGASYNEQFF; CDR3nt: TGTGCCAGCAGCTTAGAGGGGGCCTCCTACAATGAGCAGTTCTTC
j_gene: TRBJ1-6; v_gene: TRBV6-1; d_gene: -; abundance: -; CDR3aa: CASSSRGRDSPLHF; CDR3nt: TGTGCCAGCAGTTCGCGGGGCAGGGATTCACCCCTCCACTTT
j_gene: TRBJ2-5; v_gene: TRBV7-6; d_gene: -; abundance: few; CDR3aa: CASSLFKETQYF; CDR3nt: TGTGCCAGCAGCTTATTCAAAGAGACCCAGTACTTC
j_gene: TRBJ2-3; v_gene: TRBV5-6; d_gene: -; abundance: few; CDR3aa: CASSLGLDSGVGDTQYF; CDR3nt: TGTGCCAGCAGCTTGGGCCTCGACAGTGGGGTTGGGGATACGCAGTATTTT
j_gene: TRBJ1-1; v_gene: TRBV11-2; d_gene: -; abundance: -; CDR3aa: CASSLDTVTEAFF; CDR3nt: TGTGCCAGCAGCTTAGACACAGTCACTGAAGCTTTCTTT
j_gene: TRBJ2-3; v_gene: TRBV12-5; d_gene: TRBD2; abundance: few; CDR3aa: CASGPGLAGTDTQYF; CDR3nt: TGTGCTAGTGGTCCCGGGCTAGCGGGCACAGATACGCAGTATTTT
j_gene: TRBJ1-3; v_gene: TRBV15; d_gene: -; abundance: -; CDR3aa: CATSRGGGRVGNTIYF; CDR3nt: TGTGCCACCAGCAGAGGAGGCGGCAGGGTCGGAAACACCATATATTTT
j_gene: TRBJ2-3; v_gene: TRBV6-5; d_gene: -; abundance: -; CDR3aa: CASRSPGLDTQYF; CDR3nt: TGTGCCAGCCGATCTCCGGGACTAGATACGCAGTATTTT
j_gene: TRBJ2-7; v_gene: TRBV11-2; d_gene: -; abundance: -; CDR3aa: CASSLGYGGTLYEQYF; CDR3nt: TGTGCCAGCAGCTTAGGCTACGGTGGGACACTCTACGAGCAGTACTTC
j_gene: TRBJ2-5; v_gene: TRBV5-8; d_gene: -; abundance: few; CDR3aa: CASSQSAGWRETQYF; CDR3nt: TGTGCCAGCAGCCAAAGTGCCGGGTGGAGGGAGACCCAGTACTTC
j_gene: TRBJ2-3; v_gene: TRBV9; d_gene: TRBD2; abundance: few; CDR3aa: CASTGMGLFTDTQYF; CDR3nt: TGTGCCAGCACGGGAATGGGACTATTCACAGATACGCAGTATTTT
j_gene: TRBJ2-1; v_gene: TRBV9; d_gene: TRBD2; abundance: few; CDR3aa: CASSVAGLAGGSYNEQFF; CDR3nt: TGTGCCAGCAGCGTAGCCGGGCTAGCGGGAGGCTCCTACAATGAGCAGTTCTTC
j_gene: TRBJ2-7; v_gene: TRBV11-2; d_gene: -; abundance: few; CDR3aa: CASSENPYEQYF; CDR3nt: TGTGCCAGCAGCGAGAACCCCTACGAGCAGTACTTC
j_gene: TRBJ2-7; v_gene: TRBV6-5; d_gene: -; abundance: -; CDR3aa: CASSYGGDSSYEQYF; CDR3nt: TGTGCCAGCAGTTACGGCGGAGACAGCTCCTACGAGCAGTACTTC
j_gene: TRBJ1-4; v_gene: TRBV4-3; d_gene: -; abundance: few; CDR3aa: CASSQFSQVNEKLFF; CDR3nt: TGCGCCAGCAGCCAATTCTCGCAGGTTAATGAAAAACTGTTTTTT
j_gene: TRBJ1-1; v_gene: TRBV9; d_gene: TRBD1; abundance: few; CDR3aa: CASSKTGMNTEAFF; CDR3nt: TGTGCCAGCAGCAAGACAGGGATGAACACTGAAGCTTTCTTT
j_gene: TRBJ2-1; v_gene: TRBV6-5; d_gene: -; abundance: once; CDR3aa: CASSYGGEQFF; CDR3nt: TGTGCCAGCAGTTACGGCGGGGAGCAGTTCTTC
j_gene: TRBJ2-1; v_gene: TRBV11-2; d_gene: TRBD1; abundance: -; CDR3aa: CASSLKRTGPYNEQFF; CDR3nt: TGTGCCAGCAGCTTAAAAAGGACAGGGCCCTACAATGAGCAGTTCTTC
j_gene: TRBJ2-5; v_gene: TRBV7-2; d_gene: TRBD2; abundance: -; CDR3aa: CASSLAAASGQETQYF; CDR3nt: TGTGCCAGCAGCTTAGCGGCGGCTAGCGGCCAAGAGACCCAGTACTTC
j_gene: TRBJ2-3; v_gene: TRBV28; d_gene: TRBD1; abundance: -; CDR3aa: CASQDRKRGTDTQYF; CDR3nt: TGTGCCAGCCAGGACAGGAAAAGGGGCACAGATACGCAGTATTTT
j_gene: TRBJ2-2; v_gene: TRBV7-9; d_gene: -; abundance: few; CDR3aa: CAVGGRTRGELFF; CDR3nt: TGTGCCGTTGGAGGGAGGACGCGCGGGGAGCTGTTTTTT
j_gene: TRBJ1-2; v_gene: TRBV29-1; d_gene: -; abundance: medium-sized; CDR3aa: CSVEAPTVSNYGYTF; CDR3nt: TGCAGCGTTGAAGCACCGACAGTTTCTAACTATGGCTACACCTTC
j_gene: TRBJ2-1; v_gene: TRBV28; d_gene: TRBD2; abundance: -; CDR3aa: CATGVAGAVGSYNEQFF; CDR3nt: TGTGCCACCGGAGTAGCGGGAGCGGTAGGGTCCTACAATGAGCAGTTCTTC
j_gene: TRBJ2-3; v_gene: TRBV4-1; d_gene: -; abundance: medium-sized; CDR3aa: CASRTDSRFVDTQYF; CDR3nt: TGCGCCAGCAGGACGGACTCTCGATTCGTGGATACGCAGTATTTT
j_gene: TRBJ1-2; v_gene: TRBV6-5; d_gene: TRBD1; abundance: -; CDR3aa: CASSGTGQGAHGYTF; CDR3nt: TGTGCCAGCAGTGGAACGGGACAGGGGGCGCATGGCTACACCTTC
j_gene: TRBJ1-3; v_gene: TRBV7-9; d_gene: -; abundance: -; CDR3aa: CASSLRAGGVAGNTIYF; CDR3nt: TGTGCCAGCAGCTTAAGGGCCGGGGGAGTAGCTGGAAACACCATATATTTT
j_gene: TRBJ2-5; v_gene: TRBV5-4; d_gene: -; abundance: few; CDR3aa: CASSARDSVETQYF; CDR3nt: TGTGCCAGCAGCGCCCGGGACTCCGTAGAGACCCAGTACTTC
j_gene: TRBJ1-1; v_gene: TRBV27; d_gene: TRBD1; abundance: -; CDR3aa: CASSFGQATTEAFF; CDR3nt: TGTGCCAGCAGTTTCGGACAGGCGACCACTGAAGCTTTCTTT
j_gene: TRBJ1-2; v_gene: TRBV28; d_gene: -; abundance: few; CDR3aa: CASSLGRGYGYTF; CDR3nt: TGTGCCAGCAGTCTGGGGCGTGGCTATGGCTACACCTTC
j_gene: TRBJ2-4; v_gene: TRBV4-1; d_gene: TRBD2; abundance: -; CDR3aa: CASSQLTLGLAERGKNIQYF; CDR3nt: TGCGCCAGCAGCCAACTGACATTAGGACTAGCGGAGAGGGGCAAAAACATTCAGTACTTC
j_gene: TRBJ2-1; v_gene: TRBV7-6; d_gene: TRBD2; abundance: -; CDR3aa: CASSLAGGHNEQFF; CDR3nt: TGTGCCAGCAGCTTGGCGGGAGGGCACAATGAGCAGTTCTTC
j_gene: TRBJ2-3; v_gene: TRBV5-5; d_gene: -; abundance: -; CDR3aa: CASSRVGLSTDTQYF; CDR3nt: TGTGCCAGCAGCCGAGTGGGACTTTCCACAGATACGCAGTATTTT
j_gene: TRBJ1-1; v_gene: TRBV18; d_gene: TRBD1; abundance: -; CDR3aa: CASSYPGTGNTEAFF; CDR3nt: TGTGCCAGCTCATACCCCGGGACAGGGAACACTGAAGCTTTCTTT
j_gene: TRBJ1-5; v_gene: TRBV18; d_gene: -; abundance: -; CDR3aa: CASSGAQFNQPQHF; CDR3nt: TGTGCCAGCTCGGGGGCCCAGTTCAATCAGCCCCAGCATTTT
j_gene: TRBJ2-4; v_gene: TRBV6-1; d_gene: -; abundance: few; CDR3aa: CASSEGGLTIQNIQYF; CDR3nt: TGTGCCAGCAGTGAAGGGGGGCTGACGATTCAAAACATTCAGTACTTC
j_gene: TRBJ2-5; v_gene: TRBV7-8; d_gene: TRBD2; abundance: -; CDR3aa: CASRESGRARETQYF; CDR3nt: TGTGCCAGCAGGGAAAGCGGGAGGGCCAGGGAGACCCAGTACTTC
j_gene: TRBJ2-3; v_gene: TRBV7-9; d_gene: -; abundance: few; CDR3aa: CASSLRVLPSTDTQYF; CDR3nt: TGTGCCAGCAGCTTGCGAGTCCTCCCTAGCACAGATACGCAGTATTTT
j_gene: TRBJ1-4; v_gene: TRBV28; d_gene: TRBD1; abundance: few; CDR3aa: CASRAGTGGGEKLFF; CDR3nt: TGTGCCAGCAGAGCCGGGACAGGGGGTGGTGAAAAACTGTTTTTT
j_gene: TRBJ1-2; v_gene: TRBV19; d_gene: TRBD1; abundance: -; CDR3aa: CASTNPRDRGNYGYTF; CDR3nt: TGTGCCAGTACAAATCCCCGGGACAGGGGTAACTATGGCTACACCTTC
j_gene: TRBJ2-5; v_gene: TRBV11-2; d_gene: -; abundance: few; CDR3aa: CASSSAAAGQETQYF; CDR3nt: TGTGCCAGCAGCTCGGCCGCGGCGGGGCAAGAGACCCAGTACTTC
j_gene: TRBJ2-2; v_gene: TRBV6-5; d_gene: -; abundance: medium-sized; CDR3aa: CASSRGTGELFF; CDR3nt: TGTGCCAGCAGCCGGGGGACCGGGGAGCTGTTTTTT
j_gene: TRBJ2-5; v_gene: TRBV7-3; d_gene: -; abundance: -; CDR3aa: CASSLGGRQGETQYF; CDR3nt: TGTGCCAGCAGCTTAGGGGGCAGGCAAGGAGAGACCCAGTACTTC
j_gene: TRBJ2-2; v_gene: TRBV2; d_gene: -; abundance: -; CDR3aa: CASSVEGLSGELFF; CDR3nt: TGTGCCAGCAGTGTAGAGGGACTCTCCGGGGAGCTGTTTTTT
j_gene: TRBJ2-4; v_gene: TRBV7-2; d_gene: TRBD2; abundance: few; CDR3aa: CASSETSGSGKNIQYF; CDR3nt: TGTGCCAGCAGCGAGACTAGCGGGAGCGGTAAGAACATTCAGTACTTC
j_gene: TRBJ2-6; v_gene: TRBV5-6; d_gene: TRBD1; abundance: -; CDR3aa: CATRTGFSSGANVLTF; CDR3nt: TGTGCCACCCGGACAGGGTTTAGCTCTGGGGCCAACGTCCTGACTTTC
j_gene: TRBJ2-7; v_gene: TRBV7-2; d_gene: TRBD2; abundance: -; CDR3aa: CASSQTSGRSYEQYF; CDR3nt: TGTGCCAGCAGCCAAACTAGCGGGAGATCCTACGAGCAGTACTTC
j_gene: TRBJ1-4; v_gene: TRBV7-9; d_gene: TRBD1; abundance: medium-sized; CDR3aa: CASSSSGTGGGLFF; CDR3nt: TGTGCCAGCAGCTCATCCGGGACAGGGGGCGGACTGTTTTTT
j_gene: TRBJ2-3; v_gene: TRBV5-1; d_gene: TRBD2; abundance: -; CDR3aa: CASSLAGTRGTDTQYF; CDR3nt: TGCGCCAGCAGCTTGGCGGGGACTAGAGGTACAGATACGCAGTATTTT
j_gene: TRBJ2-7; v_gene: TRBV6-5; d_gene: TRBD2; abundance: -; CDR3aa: CASQLIAGVNYEQYF; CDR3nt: TGTGCCAGCCAGTTAATAGCGGGGGTCAACTACGAGCAGTACTTC
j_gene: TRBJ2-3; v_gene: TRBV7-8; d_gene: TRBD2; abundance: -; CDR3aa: CASSLPPRTSGRALTDTQYF; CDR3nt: TGTGCCAGCAGCTTACCCCCTCGGACTAGCGGGAGGGCCTTGACAGATACGCAGTATTTT
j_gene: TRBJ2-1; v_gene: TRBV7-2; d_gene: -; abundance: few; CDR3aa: CASSRGDLYNEQFF; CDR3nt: TGTGCCAGCAGCCGTGGGGACTTGTACAATGAGCAGTTCTTC
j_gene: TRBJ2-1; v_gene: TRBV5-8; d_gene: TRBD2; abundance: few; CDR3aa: CASSYSGWSYNEQFF; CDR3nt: TGTGCCAGCAGCTATAGCGGGTGGTCCTACAATGAGCAGTTCTTC
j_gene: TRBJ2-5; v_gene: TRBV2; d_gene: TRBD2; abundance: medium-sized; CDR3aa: CASSLGLAGGGETQYF; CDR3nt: TGTGCCAGCAGTCTCGGTCTAGCGGGAGGCGGGGAGACCCAGTACTTC
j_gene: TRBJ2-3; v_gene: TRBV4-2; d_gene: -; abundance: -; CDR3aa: CASSQETTITDTQYF; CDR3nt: TGTGCCAGCAGCCAGGAGACTACCATCACAGATACGCAGTATTTT
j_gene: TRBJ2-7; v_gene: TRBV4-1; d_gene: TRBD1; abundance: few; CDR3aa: CASSHQIRGRNSYEQYF; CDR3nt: TGCGCCAGCAGCCACCAAATAAGGGGGCGAAACTCCTACGAGCAGTACTTC